The 10 T cell receptor beta chains below were found in one sample sequenced in a study of identical twins. One entry per CDR3 protein, called by TCRdb with MiXCR from the 5' RACE reads. The sample records 500,000 to 700,000 distinct CDR3 sequences, under 8.5% being singletons. This same sample was also taken into another study, of yellow fever vaccine responses in identical twins.

The material sequenced was PBMCs. Source of these receptors: a woman aged 18 to 35 in good health.

This clonotype turned up a few times. The genes are TRBV6-1 and TRBJ1-1, with D perhaps TRBD1 (5 bases). V was cut by 6 bases and J by 0 bases, with 20 bases left in between. CDR3 size: 17 residues. Germline values: CDR1 MNHNS, CDR2 SASEGT. The chain's CDR3 is CASSWGSGGTLNTEAFF. CDR3 coding DNA: TGTGCCAGCAGCTGGGGATCGGGGGGAACCCTGAACACTGAAGCTTTCTTT.

In this sample, this clonotype turned up a few times. The gene calls are TRBV4-2 and TRBJ2-3, with 12 bases aligning to TRBD2. CDR1 and CDR2 from the germline V gene are LGHNA and YNFKEQ. The V gene end was trimmed by 3 bases and the J gene end by 3 bases; junction bases not matched to a gene: 13. The CDR3 covers 19 residues. The CDR3 nucleotides read TGTGCCAGCAGCCAGGGCAGGGTTGTCCTAGCGGGAGGGACAGATACGCAGTATTTT. Translation gives CASSQGRVVLAGGTDTQYF.

This clonotype has more than one count but fewer than ten. The chain couples TRBV27 to TRBJ2-3; TRBD2 matches at 15 bases. After removal of 5 bases from V and 1 base from J, the junction contained 4 bases not matched to a gene. Germline V CDR1 and CDR2: MNHEY, SMNVEV (reference sequence). The CDR3 has 17 residues. CDR3 DNA: TGTGCCAGCAGTCCTTGGACTAGCGGGAGGGGCACAGATACGCAGTATTTT. Translated, it gives CASSPWTSGRGTDTQYF.

The sample holds many counts of this clonotype. The genes are TRBV24-1 and TRBJ2-3; D not resolved. V gave up 0 bases and J gave up 8 bases, with 8 bases separating them. The CDR3 is 13 residues long. The V gene's germline CDR1 is KGHDR and CDR2 SFDVKD. The chain's CDR3 is CATSDLQGTTQYF. In DNA form, the CDR3 reads TGTGCCACCAGTGATTTGCAAGGAACTACGCAGTATTTT.

This clonotype has a handful of counts. The chain recombines TRBV5-1 with TRBJ2-7; D gene ambiguous. This CDR3 comprises 13 residues. V lost 0 bases to trimming and J lost 3 bases, with 7 bases between them. Germline CDR1 is SGHRS and CDR2 is YFSETQ. The CDR3 DNA reads as TGCGCCAGCAGCTTGGCCCCTCGCTACGAGCAGTACTTC. It codes for CASSLAPRYEQYF. Based on the CDR3 plus reference TRBV5-1 and TRBJ2-7, the full variable domain is KAGVTQTPRYLIKTRGQQVTLSCSPISGHRSVSWYQQTPGQGLQFLFEYFSETQRNKGNFPGRFSGRQFSNSRSEMNVSTLELGDSALYLCASSLAPRYEQYFGPGTRLTVT.

The CDR3 DNA reads TGTGCCAGCAGTTATATGGGCAGGGGGCGAGGCTACACCTTC. This encodes CASSYMGRGRGYTF. The chain couples TRBV12-3 or TRBV12-4 to TRBJ1-2, with TRBD1 matching over 8 bases. This CDR3 contains 14 residues. V shed 4 bases and J 8 bases; nucleotides not matched to a gene: 9.

The rearrangement joins TRBV10-2 to TRBJ2-7; D is possibly TRBD1 or TRBD2 (5 bases each). The CDR3 is made up of 12 amino acids. Between the trimmed V and J ends, which lost 6 bases and 5 bases, there was a span of 11 bases. The V gene's germline CDR1 is WSHSY and CDR2 SAAADI. Here the CDR3 reads CASRGVLDEQYV. CDR3 nucleotides: TGCGCCAGCAGGGGGGTATTGGACGAGCAGTACGTC.

The genes are TRBV28 and TRBJ2-5, with 8 bases fitting TRBD1. Germline CDR1 reads MDHEN; CDR2 reads SYDVKM. The V gene end was trimmed by 5 bases and the J gene end by 5 bases; junction bases not matched to a gene: 13. This CDR3 contains 16 residues. The CDR3 here is CASSHTRTGWGETQYF. Written as DNA, the CDR3 is TGTGCCAGCAGTCACACCCGGACAGGGTGGGGGGAGACCCAGTACTTC.

The chain has TRBV29-1 and TRBJ1-2, with D unresolved. The germline CDR1 and CDR2 sequences are SQVTM and ANQGSEA. The CDR3 totals 12 residues. The ends were cut back, 2 bases at V and 4 bases at J, with 8 bases in the middle. The CDR3 loop reads CSVEHAGYGYTF. In nucleotides, the CDR3 is TGCAGCGTTGAACATGCAGGCTATGGCTACACCTTC.

This clonotype was observed a handful of times. The V and J genes are TRBV7-9 and TRBJ2-7; perhaps D is TRBD1 or TRBD2 (5 bases each). Germline-derived CDR1 and CDR2 are SEHNR and FQNEAQ (reference sequence). The CDR3 spans 12 residues. V lost 5 bases, J lost 7 bases, and 12 bases lay in between. The CDR3 sequence is CASSQGRREQYF. The DNA of the CDR3 is TGTGCCAGCAGCCAGGGACGGCGAGAGCAGTACTTC.